Listed below are T cell receptor beta chains from one sample, sequenced in a study of tumor-infiltrating lymphocytes in localized non-small cell lung cancer. Clones were sequenced by immunoSEQ multiplex PCR, and TCRdb holds only the in-frame ones, with some missing. The repertoire has roughly 11,000 clones, 65% to 85% of them found once; the top ten carry approximately 8%. The sequenced sample was lung tumor tissue. Every receptor here comes from a human donor with non-small cell lung cancer. The CDR3 runs from the conserved cysteine through the conserved F or W. A D gene is named only where the DNA matches it firmly. Some rows have no size entry. The others give once, few or many, or a class for an expanded clone.

CDR3,DNA,size,J,D,V
CASSSGQDYGYTF,TGTGCCAGCAGCTCCGGACAGGACTATGGCTACACCTTC,.,TRBJ1-2,TRBD1,TRBV11-2
CAISEWGTSGSETQYF,TGTGCCATCAGTGAGTGGGGGACTAGCGGGAGTGAGACCCAGTACTTC,few,TRBJ2-5,TRBD2,TRBV10-3
CASSLYGPGDPDYGYTF,TGCGCCAGCAGCTTGTACGGTCCAGGGGACCCAGACTATGGCTACACCTTC,once,TRBJ1-2,.,TRBV5-1
CASSAQGQRLSYEQYF,TGTGCCAGCAGTGCCCAGGGACAGCGCCTCTCCTACGAGCAGTACTTC,.,TRBJ2-7,TRBD1,TRBV6-1
CASSPLPGRVQETQYF,TGTGCCAGCAGCCCCCTTCCTGGTCGGGTCCAAGAGACCCAGTACTTC,.,TRBJ2-5,.,TRBV7-7
CASSPHRGEQYF,TGTGCCAGCAGTCCTCACAGGGGCGAGCAGTACTTC,.,TRBJ2-7,TRBD1,TRBV6-1
CASSLEAGDDQPQHF,TGCGCCAGCAGCTTGGAGGCAGGGGATGATCAGCCCCAGCATTTT,.,TRBJ1-5,.,TRBV5-1
CASSLQTGRGNEQFF,TGCGCCAGCAGCTTACAGACAGGGCGAGGCAATGAGCAGTTCTTC,.,TRBJ2-1,TRBD1,TRBV5-1
CSVVEGEKLFF,TGCAGCGTTGTTGAAGGGGAAAAACTGTTTTTT,.,TRBJ1-4,.,TRBV29-1
CASSMGRFLAKNIQYF,TGTGCCAGTAGTATGGGCCGATTTCTAGCCAAAAACATTCAGTACTTC,.,TRBJ2-4,.,TRBV19
CASILEKGLGQPQHF,TGTGCCAGCATTCTTGAAAAGGGGCTTGGTCAGCCCCAGCATTTT,once,TRBJ1-5,.,TRBV2
CAWSPSRRGGSGNTIYF,TGTGCCTGGAGTCCGTCACGTCGAGGGGGCTCTGGAAACACCATATATTTT,.,TRBJ1-3,.,TRBV30
CASSLDTGYRGQPQHF,TGTGCCAGCAGCCTAGATACAGGGTATCGAGGCCAGCCCCAGCATTTT,few,TRBJ1-5,.,TRBV7-8
CASSGGLYEQYF,TGTGCCAGCAGTGGGGGACTCTACGAGCAGTACTTC,.,TRBJ2-7,.,TRBV25-1
CASSQEGGRDYGYTF,TGTGCCAGCAGCCAAGAAGGCGGCAGGGACTATGGCTACACCTTC,once,TRBJ1-2,.,TRBV4-2
CASSEQVRGLNSPLHF,TGTGCCAGCAGCGAGCAGGTCAGGGGACTAAATTCACCCCTCCACTTT,.,TRBJ1-6,.,TRBV7-2
CASLTGGNQPQHF,TGTGCCAGTTTAACAGGGGGCAATCAGCCCCAGCATTTT,.,TRBJ1-5,TRBD1,TRBV28
CASRRGDEQFF,TGTGCCAGCAGGCGGGGGGATGAGCAGTTCTTC,.,TRBJ2-1,TRBD2,TRBV7-2
CASSSGLAAAGEQFF,TGTGCCAGCAGCTCGGGACTAGCGGCGGCTGGGGAGCAGTTCTTC,.,TRBJ2-1,TRBD2,TRBV7-2
CASSTRGRGGSYNEQFF,TGTGCCAGCAGCACCAGGGGGCGCGGGGGCTCCTACAATGAGCAGTTCTTC,.,TRBJ2-1,.,TRBV9
CASSEGGNTEAFF,TGTGCCAGCTCCGAGGGGGGGAACACTGAAGCTTTCTTT,.,TRBJ1-1,.,TRBV18
CASSPPGNTIYF,TGTGCCAGCAGCCCACCCGGAAACACCATATATTTT,few,TRBJ1-3,.,TRBV7-9
CASSVGPPVANEQFF,TGTGCCAGCAGTGTGGGCCCCCCGGTGGCCAATGAGCAGTTCTTC,.,TRBJ2-1,.,TRBV6-4
CASSSRLAGGDETQYF,TGTGCCAGCAGCTCCCGACTAGCGGGAGGGGACGAGACCCAGTACTTC,.,TRBJ2-5,TRBD2,TRBV7-2